This TCR beta chain derives from a study of blood T cells in healthy people across ages. The study's findings and limits: A roughly linear fall in TCR beta diversity per million T cells was seen with increasing age. CMV status of donors was not determined, possibly confounding expanded clonotype changes.

The donors, all healthy, were Caucasians living in Russia, aged roughly 6 to 100. PBMCs numbering at least 7 million were isolated per sample. The trim removed 1 base at V and 3 bases at J, leaving 10 bases unmatched. The CDR3 loop spans 19 amino acids. Germline V gives CDR1 PRHDT, CDR2 FYEKMQ (reference sequence). It was with a sample-barcoded 5' primer and a J-beta primer mix that a second PCR of roughly 7 to 12 cycles was run. A single record per CDR3 protein comes from TCRdb applying MiXCR to the 5' RACE reads. The sample lists roughly 560,000 distinct CDR3 sequences, around 24% seen once, with roughly 9.4% in the top ten. As for this clonotype: The antigen is unknown.

These data also formed part of another study, on T cells of mothers and their children.

This receptor was identified in a boy aged 5-17 years in good health. The genes are TRBV13 and TRBJ2-1, with 12 nucleotides matching TRBD2. The specimen sequenced was blood. DNA of the CDR3: TGTGCCAGCAGCTTAGCGGCTAGCGGGAGGGCCCTCAACTACAATGAGCAGTTCTTC. This encodes CASSLAASGRALNYNEQFF.